This record concerns one T cell receptor beta chain sequence. Its specificity is not known. Germline V gene data show CDR1 as SGHVS and CDR2 as FNYEAQ. V dropped 2 bases and J dropped 0 bases, with 8 bases sitting between them. The CDR3 extends over 15 amino acids. The data originate from a study of shared clonotypes between healthy human individuals. General observations from the study: In general, naive subsets displayed greater estimated richness than memory subsets did.

Assay used: immunoSEQ multiplex PCR; TCRdb lists only in-frame clones, some missing. Of about 980,000 clones in the sample, 70% to 85% are singletons; the top ten hold approximately 1.5%. Sequenced input: memory CD4+ T cells sorted from blood. Subset indicated: CD45RA-negative fraction. The source of this sequence is a man between 18 and 35 years old in good health. The chain employs TRBV7-6 and TRBJ1-3; D call uncertain. The CDR3 protein is CASSLMASSGNTIYF. Written as DNA, the CDR3 is TGTGCCAGCAGCTTAATGGCCTCCTCTGGAAACACCATATATTTT.